The 2 T cell receptor beta chains below were found in one sample sequenced in a study of human T cells and chemical hapten exposure. The time point is: patch test 2, 6 weeks after DPC sensitization. Regarding treatment: therapeutic diphenylcyclopropenone sensitization with weekly scalp DPC. MiXCR, applied by TCRdb to the RACE reads, yields one record per CDR3 protein. The sample records some 42,000 distinct CDR3 sequences, 8% to 9% being singletons. The sequencing used whole blood, collected in connection with sensitization to the hapten diphenylcyclopropenone (DPC). The origin of the receptors is a woman aged 40 to 50 with alopecia areata. Some clones in this sample may be carry-over from other donors' samples.

This clonotype was seen more than once but under ten times. This chain connects TRBV12-3 or TRBV12-4 to TRBJ1-1, with D perhaps TRBD1 (5 bases). The CDR3 has 13 residues. V shed 2 bases and J shed 5 bases, with 9 bases lying between them. The CDR3 nucleotides are TGTGCCAGCAGTTTAAAGGAGGGGACTGAAGCTTTCTTT. It specifies CASSLKEGTEAFF.

This clonotype occurred many times. The genes are TRBV7-8 and TRBJ1-4; no clear D gene. The CDR3 has 14 amino acids. Trimming cost V 9 bases and J 6 bases, with 17 bases left between them. From germline, CDR1 is SGHVS and CDR2 FQNEAQ. The CDR3 loop is CASNPPWVDEKLFF. DNA of the CDR3: TGTGCCAGTAACCCACCATGGGTGGATGAAAAACTGTTTTTT. The complete variable domain, with remaining parts taken from reference TRBV7-8 and TRBJ1-4, reads GAGVSQSPRYKVAKRGQDVALRCDPISGHVSLFWYQQALGQGPEFLTYFQNEAQLDKSGLPSDRFFAERPEGSVSTLKIQRTQQEDSAVYLCASNPPWVDEKLFFGSGTQLSVL.